This T cell receptor beta chain was sequenced during a study of blood T cell repertoires in COVID-19. Germline V gene sequence: CDR1 MNHEY, CDR2 SVGAGI. The CDR3 contains 13 residues. V trimming: 6 bases; J trimming: 3 bases; junction bases outside the gene matches: 1. Produced via immunoSEQ multiplex PCR; TCRdb's table is partial and in-frame only. The profile shows 55,000 or so clones, about three quarters of them singletons. The sequenced sample was peripheral blood. The chain has TRBV6-5 and TRBJ1-1; TRBD1 agrees at 10 bases. The receptor comes from a young man with COVID-19, enrolled during active disease. In DNA form, the CDR3 reads TGTGCCAGCAGGACAGGGGGCGACACTGAAGCTTTCTTT. Its translation is CASRTGGDTEAFF.